A single sample gave rise to the 18 T cell receptor beta chains below, sequenced in a study of PD-L1 blockade in urothelial cancer. This table comes from immunoSEQ multiplex PCR, and its TCRdb copy is limited to in-frame clones, with some not included. The data show 75,000 to 100,000 clones, with less than 90% seen just once and over 7.5% held by the top ten. Time point of the sample: peripheral blood 6 weeks after treatment start. The sequencing here drew on PBMCs, taken around atezolizumab (anti-PD-L1) treatment. These receptor sequences come from a man between 65 and 85 years old with urothelial cancer.

This clone was seen more than once but under ten times. V and J are TRBV30 and TRBJ1-2, with 8 bases identical to TRBD1. This CDR3 comprises 12 residues. J lost 4 bases, V lost 4 bases, and 2 bases had no gene match. The germline gives CDR1 GTSNPN, CDR2 SVGIG (reference sequence). CDR3 bases: TGTGCCTGGACCGGGACAGGCTATGGCTACACCTTC. Protein: CAWTGTGYGYTF. The full variable domain, in which reference TRBV30 and TRBJ1-2 provide the parts outside the CDR3, is SQTIHQWPATLVQPVGSPLSLECTVEGTSNPNLYWYRQAAGRGLQLLFYSVGIGQISSEVPQNLSASRPQDRQFILSSKKLLLSDSGFYLCAWTGTGYGYTFGSGTRLTVV.

V and J are TRBV10-3 and TRBJ1-4, with D possibly being TRBD1 (5 bases). This CDR3 comprises 13 residues. The V gene's germline CDR1 is ENHRY and CDR2 SYGVKD. V dropped 5 bases and J dropped 5 bases, with 9 bases sitting between them. The CDR3 DNA reads TGTGCCATCAGTACACAGGAGAATGAAAAACTGTTTTTT. Translated: CAISTQENEKLFF.

The chain couples TRBV7-6 to TRBJ1-5, with 7 positions matching TRBD1. The CDR3 totals 16 residues. The ends lost 1 base at V and 5 bases at J; junction bases unmatched: 8. Germline CDR1 SGHVS, CDR2 FNYEAQ. The CDR3 reads CASSLGTRDSYQPQHF. The CDR3 nucleotides are TGTGCCAGCAGCTTAGGGACCCGGGACAGTTATCAGCCCCAGCATTTT.

V and J are TRBV9 and TRBJ2-3, with no clear D. CDR3 size: 14 residues. Germline V gives CDR1 SGDLS, CDR2 YYNGEE. V dropped 4 bases and J dropped 0 bases, with 9 bases sitting between them. The CDR3 reads CASSTGGSTDTQYF. CDR3 DNA: TGTGCCAGCAGCACCGGCGGTAGCACAGATACGCAGTATTTT.

The chain is built from TRBV7-2 and TRBJ2-1; 7 positions agree with TRBD2. This CDR3 region has 13 residues. Trimming at V came to 0 bases and at J to 8 bases, leaving 1 base not matched to a gene. Germline V gene data show CDR1 as SGHTA and CDR2 as FQGNSA. CDR3 in amino acids: CASSLARGYEQFF. The DNA for the CDR3 is TGTGCCAGCAGCTTAGCGCGGGGGTATGAGCAGTTCTTC.

This chain connects TRBV5-1 to TRBJ1-1; D might be TRBD1 (5 bases). Germline V gene data show CDR1 as SGHRS and CDR2 as YFSETQ. V shed 2 bases and J shed 5 bases, with 13 bases lying between them. The length of the CDR3 is 14 residues. This CDR3 reads CASSFDGGGTEAFF. The CDR3 DNA follows: TGCGCCAGCAGCTTTGACGGTGGGGGGACTGAAGCTTTCTTT.

The chain employs TRBV19 and TRBJ2-7; TRBD2 aligns across 7 bases. The CDR3 totals 13 residues. The V gene's germline CDR1 is LNHDA and CDR2 SQIVND (reference sequence). Trimming at V came to 4 bases and at J to 2 bases, leaving 2 bases not matched to a gene. This CDR3 is CASSSAGAYEQYF. The CDR3 DNA is TGTGCCAGTAGTAGTGCGGGAGCCTACGAGCAGTACTTC.

This clone was recorded once. This chain connects TRBV6-6 to TRBJ2-5; TRBD2 aligns across 7 bases. V trimming: 4 bases; J trimming: 4 bases; junction bases outside the gene matches: 3. Germline V gene sequence: CDR1 MNHNY, CDR2 SVGAGI (reference sequence). This CDR3 spans 13 amino acids. This CDR3 reads CASSSGRGETQYF. The DNA for the CDR3 is TGTGCCAGCAGTTCGGGGAGGGGAGAGACCCAGTACTTC.

The rearrangement joins TRBV7-9 to TRBJ1-1; 7 positions agree with TRBD1. The trim removed 1 base at V and 1 base at J, leaving 3 bases unmatched. The CDR3 sequence is 15 residues long. Germline lookup yields CDR1 SEHNR and CDR2 FQNEAQ (reference sequence). The CDR3 DNA reads as TGTGCCAGCAGCTTAGATGGGACAGCGAACACTGAAGCTTTCTTT. Protein product: CASSLDGTANTEAFF.

The chain recombines TRBV5-1 with TRBJ2-2; 10 bases are a match to TRBD2. The germline V gene has CDR1 SGHRS and CDR2 YFSETQ. The CDR3 totals 17 residues. V gave up 4 bases and J gave up 1 base; unmatched junction bases: 7. Here the CDR3 DNA reads TGCGCCAGCAGCGCCGGAGCGGGGGGGAAGAACACCGGGGAGCTGTTTTTT. Its protein product is CASSAGAGGKNTGELFF.

This clone was observed a handful of times. The chain carries TRBV2 and TRBJ2-5; tentative D call: TRBD1 (5 bases). This CDR3 contains 15 residues. Germline V gene data show CDR1 as SNHLY and CDR2 as FYNNEI. Trimming pared 5 bases from V and 5 bases from J, leaving 18 bases between. This chain's CDR3 is CASSLKNQGLETQYF. The CDR3 region has the DNA TGTGCCAGCAGTCTCAAAAACCAGGGTCTGGAGACCCAGTACTTC.

The rearrangement links TRBV11-2 to TRBJ2-3; D gene unclear. The CDR3 contains 12 residues. Trimming removed 7 bases from V and 1 base from J, with 6 bases in between. Per the germline V gene, CDR1 is SGHAT and CDR2 is FQNNGV. The CDR3 coding sequence is TGTGCCAGCACCCGGGGCACAGATACGCAGTATTTT. It codes for CASTRGTDTQYF.

The V and J genes are TRBV6-5 and TRBJ2-3; D is perhaps TRBD1 (5 bases). The CDR3 contains 13 residues. Germline CDR1 MNHEY, CDR2 SVGAGI. Trimming took off 8 bases at V and 2 bases at J, with 11 bases between the two ends. DNA for the CDR3: TGTGCCAGCCAACTGGGGCTCACAGATACGCAGTATTTT. Protein: CASQLGLTDTQYF.

V is TRBV7-9 and J is TRBJ1-1, with a possible D match to TRBD1 (5 bases). Trimming left V 0 bases short and J 4 bases short, with 12 bases between. This CDR3 comprises 15 residues. Germline CDR1 reads SEHNR; CDR2 reads FQNEAQ (reference sequence). CDR3 in amino acids: CASSLASGWGTEAFF. In DNA form, the CDR3 reads TGTGCCAGCAGCTTAGCGTCAGGGTGGGGCACTGAAGCTTTCTTT.

On this clone: Because the CDR3's place on the DNA is in doubt, the DNA is left out and the CDR3 is given as listed by TCRdb. The CDR3 here is CAWSVGVGAEEITF. The rearrangement uses TRBV30 and TRBJ1-2; the tabulated D call, TRBD1, remains unverified against the DNA. From its first to its last residue, the CDR3 has 14 amino acids. The germline CDR1 and CDR2 sequences are GTSNPN and SVGIG (reference sequence).

The chain carries TRBV2 and TRBJ2-1; 14 bases line up with TRBD2. Germline V gene sequence: CDR1 SNHLY, CDR2 FYNNEI. The CDR3 has 14 residues. V gave up 6 bases and J gave up 9 bases; unmatched junction bases: 4. CDR3 DNA: TGTGCCAGCAGACCGGGACTAGCGGGAGCTGAGCAGTTCTTC. Its protein product is CASRPGLAGAEQFF.

The rearrangement links TRBV7-2 to TRBJ2-7, with D hard to call. The V end was cut by 5 bases, the J end by 6 bases, with 14 bases between. Germline CDR1 and CDR2: SGHTA and FQGNSA. The CDR3 contains 13 residues. The CDR3 protein is CASSPADPSEQYF. The CDR3 bases are TGTGCCAGCAGCCCCGCAGATCCAAGCGAGCAGTACTTC.

The V call is TRBV5-1, the J call TRBJ2-2; TRBD2 matches at 8 bases. V was clipped by 0 bases and J by 3 bases; unmatched bases: 7. The CDR3 length is 17 residues. CDR1 SGHRS and CDR2 YFSETQ come from the germline V gene. This CDR3 is CASSLAGLAGHTGELFF. CDR3 nucleotide sequence: TGCGCCAGCAGCTTGGCCGGGCTAGCGGGTCACACCGGGGAGCTGTTTTTT.